Listed below are T cell receptor beta chains from one sample, sequenced in a study of blood T cell repertoires in COVID-19. Sequenced by immunoSEQ multiplex PCR; TCRdb stores in-frame clones only, minus some. The sample yields approximately 500,000 clones, 70% to 90% seen once. Sequences were obtained from PBMCs or T cells enriched from blood (not recorded which). These TCRs come from a woman in her thirties or forties who had recovered from COVID-19. CDR3s include the opening cysteine and the closing phenylalanine or tryptophan. The D gene is left open where the match is weak. Clone size is stated in some rows and not others, as once, few, many or a class when expanded.

size | J | D | V | CDR3 | DNA
NA | TRBJ1-6 | TRBD1 | TRBV18 | CASSPLDRDSPLHF | TGTGCCAGCTCACCACTGGACAGGGATTCACCCCTCCACTTT
NA | TRBJ1-5 | TRBD1 | TRBV18 | CASSALQGSDQPQHF | TGTGCCAGCTCAGCCTTACAGGGGAGCGATCAGCCCCAGCATTTT
NA | TRBJ1-1 | TRBD1 | TRBV7-2 | CASSLEGDSEAFF | TGTGCCAGCAGCTTAGAGGGGGACAGTGAAGCTTTCTTT
NA | TRBJ1-2 | NA | TRBV19 | CASSISGGYGYTF | TGTGCCAGTAGTATCTCGGGGGGCTATGGCTACACCTTC
NA | TRBJ1-1 | TRBD1 | TRBV28 | CASSLQGTEAFF | TGTGCCAGCAGTCTACAGGGGACTGAAGCTTTCTTT
NA | TRBJ1-2 | TRBD1 | TRBV5-1 | CASSLDRGAYGYTF | TGCGCCAGCAGCTTGGACAGGGGGGCCTATGGCTACACCTTC
NA | TRBJ2-7 | NA | TRBV13 | CASSRGGSYEQYF | TGTGCCAGCAGCCGCGGAGGGTCCTACGAGCAGTACTTC
NA | TRBJ1-1 | TRBD1 | TRBV7-2 | CASSRRQGFTEAFF | TGTGCCAGCAGCCGTCGACAGGGATTCACTGAAGCTTTCTTT
NA | TRBJ2-1 | TRBD1 | TRBV9 | CASSVAGTGYHEQFF | TGTGCCAGCAGCGTCGCCGGGACAGGGTACCATGAGCAGTTCTTC
few | TRBJ2-1 | TRBD2 | TRBV9 | CASRGGTSGPTGEQFF | TGTGCCAGCAGGGGGGGGACTAGCGGGCCGACGGGTGAGCAGTTCTTC
NA | TRBJ2-1 | TRBD2 | TRBV9 | CASSVGGGPKNEQFF | TGTGCCAGCAGCGTAGGGGGAGGGCCGAAAAATGAGCAGTTCTTC
NA | TRBJ1-5 | NA | TRBV6-5 | CASGEIQPQHF | TGTGCCAGCGGGGAGATCCAGCCCCAGCATTTT
NA | TRBJ2-1 | NA | TRBV4-3 | CASSQVMTAFGNEQFF | TGCGCCAGCAGCCAAGTAATGACAGCCTTTGGTAATGAGCAGTTCTTC
NA | TRBJ2-7 | NA | TRBV27 | CASSSPTRSYEQYF | TGTGCCAGCAGTTCACCGACACGTTCCTACGAGCAGTACTTC
NA | TRBJ1-6 | NA | TRBV4-1 | CASSLRTGNNSPLHF | TGCGCCAGCAGCCTACGCACAGGAAACAATTCACCCCTCCACTTT
NA | TRBJ1-1 | NA | TRBV4-3 | CASSQDSSPNTEAFF | TGCGCCAGCAGCCAAGACAGTTCACCGAACACTGAAGCTTTCTTT
NA | TRBJ1-2 | TRBD1 | TRBV14 | CASSPGTVGGYTF | TGTGCCAGCAGTCCCGGGACAGTCGGCGGCTACACCTTC
few | TRBJ2-7 | TRBD1 | TRBV3-1/TRBV3-2 | CASSQGTGTYEQYF | TGTGCCAGCAGCCAAGGGACAGGGACCTACGAGCAGTACTTC
NA | TRBJ1-2 | NA | TRBV9 | CASSVARGSSHYGYTF | TGTGCCAGCAGCGTAGCTAGGGGCAGTTCCCACTATGGCTACACCTTC
NA | TRBJ2-5 | TRBD1 | TRBV11-3 | CASSSEDRDGETQYF | TGTGCCAGCAGCTCCGAGGACAGGGACGGAGAGACCCAGTACTTC
NA | TRBJ2-1 | NA | TRBV20-1 | CSALRQEQFF | TGCAGTGCCCTGAGACAGGAGCAGTTCTTC
NA | TRBJ2-3 | TRBD2 | TRBV4-3 | CASSGGTSESTDTQYF | TGCGCCAGCAGCGGAGGGACTAGCGAGAGCACAGATACGCAGTATTTT
NA | TRBJ2-1 | NA | TRBV11-2 | CASSLSYGIQNEQFF | TGTGCCAGCAGCTTGTCCTACGGGATCCAGAATGAGCAGTTCTTC
once | TRBJ1-5 | NA | TRBV19 | CASSRPRPDDSPNQPQHF | TGTGCCAGTAGTCGACCCCGGCCCGATGACAGCCCGAATCAGCCCCAGCATTTT
NA | TRBJ2-5 | NA | TRBV10-3 | CAISVEQETQYF | TGTGCCATCAGTGTAGAACAAGAGACCCAGTACTTC
NA | TRBJ1-3 | NA | TRBV6-5 | CASSYSTGRGNTIYF | TGTGCCAGCAGTTACTCTACAGGCCGCGGAAACACCATATATTTT
NA | TRBJ2-5 | TRBD2 | TRBV9 | CASSVGARAGVGETQYF | TGTGCCAGCAGCGTAGGGGCGCGCGCGGGAGTCGGAGAGACCCAGTACTTC
NA | TRBJ2-1 | TRBD2 | TRBV3-1/TRBV3-2 | CASSLRAGSSYNEQFF | TGTGCCAGCAGCCTCCGAGCGGGGAGCTCCTACAATGAGCAGTTCTTC
once | TRBJ1-2 | NA | TRBV5-1 | CASSFEATGIGNYGYTF | TGCGCCAGCAGTTTCGAAGCCACAGGGATCGGAAACTATGGCTACACCTTC
NA | TRBJ1-1 | NA | TRBV18 | CASSPSGQNTEAFF | TGTGCCAGCTCACCATCGGGACAGAACACTGAAGCTTTCTTT
NA | TRBJ2-7 | NA | TRBV19 | CASSGTRSSYEQYF | TGTGCCAGTAGCGGGACAAGGAGCTCCTACGAGCAGTACTTC
few | TRBJ2-7 | NA | TRBV4-1 | CASSQVDMGLRLREQYF | TGCGCCAGCAGCCAAGTGGATATGGGACTCCGCCTGCGGGAGCAGTACTTC
NA | TRBJ2-6 | TRBD1 | TRBV5-1 | CASSRTGGAKSGANVLTF | TGCGCCAGCAGCCGGACAGGGGGCGCGAAGTCTGGGGCCAACGTCCTGACTTTC
NA | TRBJ2-1 | NA | TRBV7-9 | CASSPRRGNEQFF | TGTGCCAGCAGTCCCAGACGGGGCAATGAGCAGTTCTTC
NA | TRBJ2-3 | NA | TRBV10-1 | CASSGRGTDTQYF | TGCGCCAGCAGTGGACGGGGCACAGATACGCAGTATTTT
once | TRBJ2-1 | NA | TRBV7-7 | CASSLNGASYNEQFF | TGTGCCAGCAGCTTAAACGGTGCCTCCTACAATGAGCAGTTCTTC
NA | TRBJ1-2 | TRBD1 | TRBV11-2 | CASSLEPHRGGGGYTF | TGTGCCAGCAGCTTAGAACCCCACAGGGGGGGAGGAGGCTACACCTTC
NA | TRBJ2-1 | TRBD2 | TRBV10-1 | CASSDGLAGVSEQFF | TGCGCCAGCAGTGACGGACTAGCGGGAGTGAGTGAGCAGTTCTTC
NA | TRBJ2-3 | NA | TRBV14 | CASSPRLPDTQYF | TGTGCCAGCAGCCCCAGACTCCCAGATACGCAGTATTTT
NA | TRBJ2-1 | NA | TRBV19 | CASTAGSDEQFF | TGTGCCAGTACGGCAGGGTCCGATGAGCAGTTCTTC
NA | TRBJ2-1 | NA | TRBV7-9 | CASTPGAEQFF | TGTGCCAGCACCCCTGGAGCAGAGCAGTTCTTC
NA | TRBJ2-5 | NA | TRBV18 | CASWGGNPQETQYF | TGTGCCAGCTGGGGAGGAAACCCCCAGGAGACCCAGTACTTC
NA | TRBJ1-1 | TRBD1 | TRBV9 | CASSSGTGGNTEAFF | TGTGCCAGCAGCTCGGGGACAGGAGGGAACACTGAAGCTTTCTTT
NA | TRBJ2-7 | TRBD1 | TRBV6-5 | CASRLDRDEQYF | TGTGCCAGCAGATTGGACAGGGACGAGCAGTACTTC
NA | TRBJ2-3 | NA | TRBV5-6 | CASSFQKTNRADTQYF | TGTGCCAGCAGCTTCCAAAAGACCAACAGGGCAGATACGCAGTATTTT
NA | TRBJ1-3 | NA | TRBV10-3 | CAIRAQNSGNTIYF | TGTGCCATCAGGGCACAAAACTCTGGAAACACCATATATTTT
NA | TRBJ2-1 | TRBD2 | TRBV19 | CASSWTSGRGYNEQFF | TGTGCCAGTAGTTGGACTAGCGGGAGAGGGTACAATGAGCAGTTCTTC
NA | TRBJ1-1 | NA | TRBV15 | CATRLQEGGETEAFF | TGTGCCACCAGGCTGCAGGAGGGAGGAGAGACTGAAGCTTTCTTT
NA | TRBJ1-6 | NA | TRBV4-3 | CASSRGSSSYNSPLHF | TGCGCCAGCAGCCGGGGCAGCAGCTCCTATAATTCACCCCTCCACTTT
NA | TRBJ2-7 | TRBD2 | TRBV2 | CASSFSGRRPEQYF | TGTGCCAGCAGTTTTAGCGGGAGGAGGCCCGAGCAGTACTTC
NA | TRBJ2-3 | TRBD2 | TRBV7-9 | CASSLRTSTTDTQYF | TGTGCCAGCAGCCTGAGGACTAGCACCACAGATACGCAGTATTTT
NA | TRBJ2-5 | TRBD1 | TRBV24-1 | CATSRTGGQRETQYF | TGTGCCACCAGTAGAACTGGGGGACAGCGAGAGACCCAGTACTTC
NA | TRBJ2-7 | NA | TRBV4-1 | CASSQDSRAGATYEQYF | TGCGCCAGCAGCCAAGACAGTAGAGCAGGGGCCACCTACGAGCAGTACTTC
NA | TRBJ2-1 | NA | TRBV9 | CASSVGGGPYNEQFF | TGTGCCAGCAGCGTTGGCGGAGGACCCTACAATGAGCAGTTCTTC